The source of this T cell receptor beta chain is a study of OX40 agonist ivuxolimab in advanced cancers. Study summary: Ivuxolimab, an agonist antibody against OX40 (CD134), was given to patients. Study results and caveats: The authors also found low normalized T-cell clonal expansion in some nonresponders. Averaged across samples, CD8+ T cells carried more expanded clones than CD4+ did.

The V gene's germline CDR1 is SNHLY and CDR2 FYNNEI. The CDR3 sequence is 14 residues long. V shed 6 bases, J shed 3 bases, and the junction held 5 bases outside the gene matches. For this clone: Its target is unknown.

The assay was immunoSEQ multiplex PCR, and TCRdb's table has in-frame clones only and misses some. The data hold over 75,000 clones, with around 85% observed a single time. Exclusion of a patient followed from autoimmune disease history or systemic immunosuppression. The source was CD4+ or CD8+ T cells sorted from blood, collected in a trial of the OX40 agonist ivuxolimab. This receptor was identified in an adult with an advanced solid tumor such as melanoma, head and neck, liver or kidney cancer. This sequence joins TRBV2 and TRBJ2-3, with 8 bases fitting TRBD2. CDR3 DNA: TGTGCCAGCAGAGACGTAGCGGGGACAGATACGCAGTATTTT. This encodes CASRDVAGTDTQYF. The full variable domain, rest sourced from reference TRBV2 and TRBJ2-3, is EPEVTQTPSHQVTQMGQEVILRCVPISNHLYFYWYRQILGQKVEFLVSFYNNEISEKSEIFDDQFSVERPDGSNFTLKIRSTKLEDSAMYFCASRDVAGTDTQYFGPGTRLTVL.